One and the same sample provided the 2 T cell receptor beta chains below, sequenced in a study of cytomegalovirus exposure and HLA in healthy donors. 13 Jbeta primers and 60 Vbeta primers were used for the PCR. Clones were read by immunoSEQ multiplex PCR, and TCRdb kept only the in-frame ones, dropping some. The table includes 110,000 or so clones, 65% to 75% detected once. The sequenced sample was PBMCs. These receptors were obtained from a woman in her thirties or forties in good health and CMV-seropositive.

This clone was seen a few times. The chain employs TRBV6-6 and TRBJ1-5; D is ambiguous. The CDR3 loop spans 13 amino acids. Trimming left V 8 bases short and J 0 bases short, with 8 bases between. From germline, CDR1 is MNHNY and CDR2 SVGAGI (reference sequence). This CDR3 reads CASASNSNQPQHF. CDR3 nucleotide sequence: TGTGCCAGCGCTAGTAATAGCAATCAGCCCCAGCATTTT.

Worth noting for this clone: One end of the junction fails to match germline, which may point to a read error. This sequence joins TRBV7-7 and TRBJ2-4; 12 bases are a match to TRBD2. The CDR3 spans 20 residues. Looked up from germline, CDR1 is SSHAT and CDR2 is FNYEAQ (reference sequence). The CDR3 region is CASSLGASGRAGNSKNIQYF. The CDR3 DNA reads as TGTGCTAGCAGCTTAGGGGCTAGCGGGAGGGCCGGTAATAGCAAAAACATTCAGTACTTC.